A single T cell receptor beta chain is shown here with its context. This sample is part of a study of radiation and T cells in renal cell carcinoma. Per germline, CDR1 MDHEN and CDR2 SYDVKM. V was clipped by 9 bases and J by 4 bases, with 15 bases between them. CDR3 length equals 13 residues. Documented time point: baseline pretreatment blood. As to treatment: 15 Gy SBRT to primary tumor, nephrectomy 4 weeks later. Using immunoSEQ multiplex PCR, the repertoire was profiled, and TCRdb retains in-frame clones only, with some absent. The sample includes roughly 100,000 clones, approximately 86% of them seen just once.

The sample was blood, taken from a patient whose treatment included radiotherapy and nephrectomy. This chain connects TRBV28 to TRBJ1-2; D may be TRBD1 (6 bases). The sequence was obtained from a man aged 45-60 years with renal cell carcinoma. CDR3 residues: CASTIQGGYGYTF. CDR3 DNA: TGTGCCAGTACCATACAGGGCGGCTATGGCTACACCTTC.